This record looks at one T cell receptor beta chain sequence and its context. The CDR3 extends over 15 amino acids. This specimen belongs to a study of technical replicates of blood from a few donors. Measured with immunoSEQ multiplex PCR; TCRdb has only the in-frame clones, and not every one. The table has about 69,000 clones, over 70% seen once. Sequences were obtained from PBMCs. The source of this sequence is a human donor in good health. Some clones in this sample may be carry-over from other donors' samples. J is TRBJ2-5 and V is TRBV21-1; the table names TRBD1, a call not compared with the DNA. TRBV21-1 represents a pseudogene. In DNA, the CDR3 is TGTGCCAGCAGCGCCTACGGACAGCCGCAGGGGGAGCAGTACTTC. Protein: CASSAYGQPQGEQYF.